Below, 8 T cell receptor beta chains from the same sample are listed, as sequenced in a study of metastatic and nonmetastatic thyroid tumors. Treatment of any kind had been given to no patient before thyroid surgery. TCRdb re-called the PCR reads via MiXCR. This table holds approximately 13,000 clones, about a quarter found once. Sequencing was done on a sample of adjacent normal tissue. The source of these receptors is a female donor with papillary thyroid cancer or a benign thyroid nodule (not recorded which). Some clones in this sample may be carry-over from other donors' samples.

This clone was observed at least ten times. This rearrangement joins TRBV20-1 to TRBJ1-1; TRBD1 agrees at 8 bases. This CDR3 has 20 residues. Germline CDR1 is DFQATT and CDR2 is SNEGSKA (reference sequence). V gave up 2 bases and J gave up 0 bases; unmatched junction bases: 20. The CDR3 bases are TGCAGTGCTAGACATGGACAGGGAGGAAGGATGGGTCCCATGAACACTGAAGCTTTCTTT. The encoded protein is CSARHGQGGRMGPMNTEAFF.

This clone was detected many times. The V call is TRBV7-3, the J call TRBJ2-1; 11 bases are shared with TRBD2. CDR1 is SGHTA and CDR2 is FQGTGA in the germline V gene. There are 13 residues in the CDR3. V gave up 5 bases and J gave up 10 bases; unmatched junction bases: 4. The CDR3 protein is CASSPGLAGEQFF. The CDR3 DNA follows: TGTGCCAGCAGCCCCGGACTAGCGGGCGAGCAGTTCTTC.

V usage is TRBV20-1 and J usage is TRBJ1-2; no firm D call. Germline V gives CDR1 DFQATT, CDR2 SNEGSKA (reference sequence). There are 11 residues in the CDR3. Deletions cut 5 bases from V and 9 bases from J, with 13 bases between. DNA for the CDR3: TGCAGTGCTGTGACCAACTACCGCTACACCTTC. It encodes CSAVTNYRYTF.

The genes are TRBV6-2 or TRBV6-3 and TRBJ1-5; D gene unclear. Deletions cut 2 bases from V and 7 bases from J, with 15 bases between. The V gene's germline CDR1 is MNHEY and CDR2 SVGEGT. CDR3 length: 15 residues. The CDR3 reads CASSYTGPWRQPQHF. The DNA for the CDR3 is TGTGCCAGCAGTTACACTGGGCCATGGAGGCAGCCCCAGCATTTT.

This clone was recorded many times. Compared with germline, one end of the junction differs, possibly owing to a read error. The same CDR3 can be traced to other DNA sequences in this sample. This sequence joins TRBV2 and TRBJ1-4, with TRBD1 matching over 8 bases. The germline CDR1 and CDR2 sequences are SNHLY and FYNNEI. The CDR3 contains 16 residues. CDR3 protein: CASGRGGAGGYEKLFF. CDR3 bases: TGCGCCAGCGGGCGGGGCGGGGCAGGGGGCTATGAAAAACTGTTTTTT.

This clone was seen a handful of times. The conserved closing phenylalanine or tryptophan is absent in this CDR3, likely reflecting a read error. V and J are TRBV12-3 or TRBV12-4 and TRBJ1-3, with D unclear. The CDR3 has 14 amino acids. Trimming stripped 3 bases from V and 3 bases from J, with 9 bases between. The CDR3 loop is CASSFERGGNTIYL. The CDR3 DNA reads TGTGCCAGCAGTTTTGAACGTGGTGGAAACACCATATATCTT.

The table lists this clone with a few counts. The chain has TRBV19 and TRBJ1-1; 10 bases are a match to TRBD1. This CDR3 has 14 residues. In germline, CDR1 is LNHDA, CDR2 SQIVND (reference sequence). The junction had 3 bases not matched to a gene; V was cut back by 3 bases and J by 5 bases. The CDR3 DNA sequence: TGTGCCAGTAGTATCGGACAGGGGGGAACTGAAGCTTTCTTT. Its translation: CASSIGQGGTEAFF. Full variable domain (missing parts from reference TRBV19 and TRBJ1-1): DGGITQSPKYLFRKEGQNVTLSCEQNLNHDAMYWYRQDPGQGLRLIYYSQIVNDFQKGDIAEGYSVSREKKESFPLTVTSAQKNPTAFYLCASSIGQGGTEAFFGQGTRLTVV.

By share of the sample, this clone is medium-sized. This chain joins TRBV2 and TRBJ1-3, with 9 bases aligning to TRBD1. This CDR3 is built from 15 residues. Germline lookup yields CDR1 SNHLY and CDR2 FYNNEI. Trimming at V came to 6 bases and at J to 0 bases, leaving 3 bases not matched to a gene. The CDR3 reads CASRDRGSSGNTIYF. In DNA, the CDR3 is TGTGCCAGCAGAGACAGGGGGAGCTCTGGAAACACCATATATTTT. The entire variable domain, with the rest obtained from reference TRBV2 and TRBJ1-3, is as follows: EPEVTQTPSHQVTQMGQEVILRCVPISNHLYFYWYRQILGQKVEFLVSFYNNEISEKSEIFDDQFSVERPDGSNFTLKIRSTKLEDSAMYFCASRDRGSSGNTIYFGEGSWLTVV.